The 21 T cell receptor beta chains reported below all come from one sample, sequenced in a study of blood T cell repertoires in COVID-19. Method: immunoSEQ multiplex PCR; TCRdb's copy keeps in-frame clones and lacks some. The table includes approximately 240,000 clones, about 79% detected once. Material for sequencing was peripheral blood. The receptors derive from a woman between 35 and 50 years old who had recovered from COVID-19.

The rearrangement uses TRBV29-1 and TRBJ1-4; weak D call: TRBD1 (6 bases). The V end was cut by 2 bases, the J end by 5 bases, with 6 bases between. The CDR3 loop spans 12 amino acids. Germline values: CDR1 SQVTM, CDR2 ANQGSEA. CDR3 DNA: TGCAGCGTTGAACAGGGGAATGAAAAACTGTTTTTT. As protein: CSVEQGNEKLFF. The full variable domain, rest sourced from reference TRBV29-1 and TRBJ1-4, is SAVISQKPSRDICQRGTSLTIQCQVDSQVTMMFWYRQQPGQSLTLIATANQGSEATYESGFVIDKFPISRPNLTFSTLTVSNMSPEDSSIYLCSVEQGNEKLFFGSGTQLSVL.

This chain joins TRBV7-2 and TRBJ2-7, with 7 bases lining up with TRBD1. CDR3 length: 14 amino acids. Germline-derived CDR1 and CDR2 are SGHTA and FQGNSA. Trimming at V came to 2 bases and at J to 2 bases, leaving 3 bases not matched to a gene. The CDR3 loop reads CASSLNRGTYEQYF. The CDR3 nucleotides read TGTGCCAGCAGCTTAAACAGGGGAACCTACGAGCAGTACTTC.

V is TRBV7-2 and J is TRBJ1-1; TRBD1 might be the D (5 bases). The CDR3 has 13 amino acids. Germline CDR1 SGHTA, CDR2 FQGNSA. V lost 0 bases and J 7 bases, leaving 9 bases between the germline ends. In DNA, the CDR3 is TGTGCCAGCAGCTTAGCGGGGCAGAGTGAAGCTTTCTTT. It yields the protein CASSLAGQSEAFF.

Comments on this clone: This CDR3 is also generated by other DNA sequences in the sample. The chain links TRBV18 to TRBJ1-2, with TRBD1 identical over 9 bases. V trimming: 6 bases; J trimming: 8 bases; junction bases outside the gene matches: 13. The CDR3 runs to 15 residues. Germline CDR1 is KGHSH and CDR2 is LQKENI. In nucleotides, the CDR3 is TGTGCCAGCTCGTCAAAGAAGGGACAGGGTGACGGCTACACCTTC. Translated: CASSSKKGQGDGYTF.

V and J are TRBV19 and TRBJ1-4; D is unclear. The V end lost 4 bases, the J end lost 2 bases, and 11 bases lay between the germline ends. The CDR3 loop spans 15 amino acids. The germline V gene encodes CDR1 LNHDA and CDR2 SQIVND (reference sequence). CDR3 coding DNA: TGTGCCAGTAGTACGAGTGCCGGGACTAATGAAAAACTGTTTTTT. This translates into CASSTSAGTNEKLFF.

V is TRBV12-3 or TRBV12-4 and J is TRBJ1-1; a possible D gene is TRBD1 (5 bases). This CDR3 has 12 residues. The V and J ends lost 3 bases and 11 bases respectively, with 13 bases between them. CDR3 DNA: TGTGCCAGCAGTTTTTGGGGGGTAAGGGCTTTCTTT. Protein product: CASSFWGVRAFF.

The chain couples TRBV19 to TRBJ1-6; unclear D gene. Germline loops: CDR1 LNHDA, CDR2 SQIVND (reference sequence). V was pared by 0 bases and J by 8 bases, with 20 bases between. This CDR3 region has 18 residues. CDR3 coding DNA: TGTGCCAGTAGTATAGAGGCGGGAAACCAAGGATTTCATTCACCCCTCCACTTT. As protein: CASSIEAGNQGFHSPLHF. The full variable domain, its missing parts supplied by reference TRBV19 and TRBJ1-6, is DGGITQSPKYLFRKEGQNVTLSCEQNLNHDAMYWYRQDPGQGLRLIYYSQIVNDFQKGDIAEGYSVSREKKESFPLTVTSAQKNPTAFYLCASSIEAGNQGFHSPLHFGNGTRLTVT.

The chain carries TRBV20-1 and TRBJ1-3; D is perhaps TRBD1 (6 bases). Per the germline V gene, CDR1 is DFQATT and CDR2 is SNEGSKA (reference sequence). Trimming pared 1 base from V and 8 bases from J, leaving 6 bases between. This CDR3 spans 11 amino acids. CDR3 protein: CSARGGHTIYF. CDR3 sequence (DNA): TGCAGTGCTAGAGGGGGGCACACCATATATTTT.

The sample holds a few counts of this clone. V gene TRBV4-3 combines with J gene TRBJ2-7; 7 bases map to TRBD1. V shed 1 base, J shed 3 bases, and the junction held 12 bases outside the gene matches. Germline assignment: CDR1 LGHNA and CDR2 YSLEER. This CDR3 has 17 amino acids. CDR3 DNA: TGCGCCAGCAGCCAAGGGGCTAGACAGGGACGACACTACGAGCAGTACTTC. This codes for CASSQGARQGRHYEQYF.

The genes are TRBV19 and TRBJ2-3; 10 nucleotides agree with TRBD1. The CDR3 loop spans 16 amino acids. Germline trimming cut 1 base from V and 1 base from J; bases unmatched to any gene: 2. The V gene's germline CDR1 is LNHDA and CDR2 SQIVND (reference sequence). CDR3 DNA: TGTGCCAGTAGTATAGTAGGGACAGGGGGCACAGATACGCAGTATTTT. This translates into CASSIVGTGGTDTQYF. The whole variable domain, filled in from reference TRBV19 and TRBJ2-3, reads DGGITQSPKYLFRKEGQNVTLSCEQNLNHDAMYWYRQDPGQGLRLIYYSQIVNDFQKGDIAEGYSVSREKKESFPLTVTSAQKNPTAFYLCASSIVGTGGTDTQYFGPGTRLTVL.

In DNA, the CDR3 is TGTGCCAGCAGCCTAAACAGGGGCAGGAATGGTGAAGCTTTCTTT. Protein product: CASSLNRGRNGEAFF. The chain is built from TRBV7-8 and TRBJ1-1, with 7 nucleotides matching TRBD1. V gave up 5 bases and J gave up 7 bases; unmatched junction bases: 13. There are 15 residues in the CDR3. Germline CDR1 is SGHVS and CDR2 is FQNEAQ.

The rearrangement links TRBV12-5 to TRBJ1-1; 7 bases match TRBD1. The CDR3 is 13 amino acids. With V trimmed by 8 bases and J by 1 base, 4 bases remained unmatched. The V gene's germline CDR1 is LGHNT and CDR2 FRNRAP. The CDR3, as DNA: TGTGCTAGTCTCGGACAGGAGAACACTGAAGCTTTCTTT. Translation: CASLGQENTEAFF.

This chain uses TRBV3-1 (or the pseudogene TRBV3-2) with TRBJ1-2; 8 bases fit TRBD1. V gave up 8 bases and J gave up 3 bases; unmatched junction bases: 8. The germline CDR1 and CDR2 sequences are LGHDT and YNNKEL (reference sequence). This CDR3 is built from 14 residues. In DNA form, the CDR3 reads TGTGCCAGCTCCCGGACAGGGAAAGACTATGGCTACACCTTC. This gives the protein CASSRTGKDYGYTF.

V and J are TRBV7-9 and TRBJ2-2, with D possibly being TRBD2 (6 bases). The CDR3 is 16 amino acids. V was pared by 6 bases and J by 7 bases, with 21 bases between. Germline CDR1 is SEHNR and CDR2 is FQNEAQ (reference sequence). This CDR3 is CASSSPTSSYVGELFF. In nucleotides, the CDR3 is TGTGCCAGCAGTTCCCCGACTAGTTCATATGTCGGGGAGCTGTTTTTT.

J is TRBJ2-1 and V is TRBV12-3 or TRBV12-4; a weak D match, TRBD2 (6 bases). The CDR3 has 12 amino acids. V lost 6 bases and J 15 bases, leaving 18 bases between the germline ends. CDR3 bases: TGTGCCAGCAGCTCTGACGGAGGGCTGGGGTTCTTC. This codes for CASSSDGGLGFF.

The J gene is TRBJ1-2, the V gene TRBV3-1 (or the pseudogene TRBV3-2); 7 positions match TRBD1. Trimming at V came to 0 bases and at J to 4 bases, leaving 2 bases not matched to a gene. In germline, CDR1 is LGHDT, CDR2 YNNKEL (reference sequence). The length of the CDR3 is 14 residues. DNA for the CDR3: TGTGCCAGCAGCCAAGAATGGGACAGCTATGGCTACACCTTC. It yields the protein CASSQEWDSYGYTF.

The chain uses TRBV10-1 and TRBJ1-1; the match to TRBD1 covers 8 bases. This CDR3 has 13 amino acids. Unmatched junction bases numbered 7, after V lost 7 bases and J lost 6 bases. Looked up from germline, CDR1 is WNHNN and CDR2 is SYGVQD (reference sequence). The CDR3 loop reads CASTGGQGSEAFF. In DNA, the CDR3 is TGCGCCAGCACCGGCGGACAGGGTTCTGAAGCTTTCTTT.

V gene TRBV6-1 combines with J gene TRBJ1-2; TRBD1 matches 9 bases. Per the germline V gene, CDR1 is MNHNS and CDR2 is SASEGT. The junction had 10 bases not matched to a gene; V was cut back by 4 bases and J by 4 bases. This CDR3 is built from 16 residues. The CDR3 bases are TGTGCCAGCAGTGCCCAAAAACAGGGGGCGACCTATGGCTACACCTTC. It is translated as CASSAQKQGATYGYTF.

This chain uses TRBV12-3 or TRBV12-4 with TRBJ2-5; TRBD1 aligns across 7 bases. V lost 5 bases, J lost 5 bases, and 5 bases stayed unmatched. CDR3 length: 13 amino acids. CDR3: CASSQQGSETQYF. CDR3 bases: TGTGCCAGCAGTCAACAGGGGAGCGAGACCCAGTACTTC.

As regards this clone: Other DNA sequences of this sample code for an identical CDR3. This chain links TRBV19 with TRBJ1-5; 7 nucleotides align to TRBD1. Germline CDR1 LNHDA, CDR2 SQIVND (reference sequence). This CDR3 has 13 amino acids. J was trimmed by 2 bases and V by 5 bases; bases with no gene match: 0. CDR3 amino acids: CASSGTGNQPQHF. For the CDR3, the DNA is TGTGCCAGTAGTGGGACAGGCAATCAGCCCCAGCATTTT.

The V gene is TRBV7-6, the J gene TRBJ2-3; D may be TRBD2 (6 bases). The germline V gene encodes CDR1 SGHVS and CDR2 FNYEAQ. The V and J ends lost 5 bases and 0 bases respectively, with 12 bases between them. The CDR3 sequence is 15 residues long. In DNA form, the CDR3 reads TGTGCCAGCAGCCAATCCCGGGGGAGCACAGATACGCAGTATTTT. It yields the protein CASSQSRGSTDTQYF.